One T cell receptor (beta chain) is described in this entry. Its target is unknown. This entry is derived from a study of cytomegalovirus exposure and HLA in healthy donors. Study-level results: Sequencing artifact likely explains a cluster of highly shared sequence variants.

CDR1 is SNHLY and CDR2 is FYNNEI in the germline V gene. Trimming pared 6 bases from V and 5 bases from J, leaving 19 bases between. The CDR3 runs 15 residues. 13 Jbeta primers and 60 Vbeta primers were used for the PCR. Sequencing used immunoSEQ multiplex PCR; TCRdb keeps in-frame clones, though not all of them. The sample includes some 120,000 clones, 70% to 85% of them seen just once. This receptor was obtained from a man aged 40-49 years in good health and CMV-seropositive. The J gene is TRBJ2-5, the V gene TRBV2; weak D call: TRBD1 (5 bases). Material: PBMCs. Here the CDR3 DNA reads TGTGCCAGCAGGAAAGGGGCAGCACCGCAGGAGACCCAGTACTTC. As protein: CASRKGAAPQETQYF.